These 3 T cell receptor beta chains came from one sample sequenced in a study of cytomegalovirus exposure and HLA in healthy donors (dated by TCRdb to 2015 to 2018). The library was produced with the immunoSEQ multiplex PCR assay. TCRdb took this table from immuneACCESS and kept in-frame rearrangements with V and J called. Such tables lack part of the clones; where checked against another copy, unresolved V genes explain under half of the gap, and the rest is unexplained. The sample table contains about 190,000 clones; only one count was recorded for 86% of them. The ten largest clones add up to about 1.5% of the sample. Sequenced material: PBMCs. Receptor source: a woman aged 18-29 years in good health and CMV-seronegative.

This chain links TRBV10-3 with TRBJ2-3; D remains ambiguous. Per the germline V gene, CDR1 is ENHRY and CDR2 is SYGVKD. The germline V and J ends were trimmed by 2 bases and 5 bases, with 14 bases remaining between them. The CDR3 length is 15 residues. DNA of the CDR3: TGTGCCATCAGTGAGGGCAGGATCCCCGGAGATACGCAGTATTTT. Its protein product is CAISEGRIPGDTQYF.

This rearrangement joins TRBV30 to TRBJ2-3, with D uncertain. The germline V and J ends were trimmed by 3 bases and 1 base, with 11 bases remaining between them. The CDR3 sequence is 14 residues long. In germline, CDR1 is GTSNPN, CDR2 SVGIG (reference sequence). DNA of the CDR3: TGTGCCTGGAGAACGTCAGGTGGCACAGATACGCAGTATTTT. Its protein product is CAWRTSGGTDTQYF.

The V and J genes are TRBV5-4 and TRBJ2-2, with D perhaps TRBD1 (5 bases). This CDR3 is built from 16 residues. The V gene's germline CDR1 is SGHNT and CDR2 YYREEE (reference sequence). The V gene lost 4 bases and the J gene lost 1 base, with 14 bases spanning the gap. The CDR3 loop is CASSLETAMNTGELFF. The CDR3 DNA is TGTGCCAGCAGCCTCGAGACAGCTATGAACACCGGGGAGCTGTTTTTT.